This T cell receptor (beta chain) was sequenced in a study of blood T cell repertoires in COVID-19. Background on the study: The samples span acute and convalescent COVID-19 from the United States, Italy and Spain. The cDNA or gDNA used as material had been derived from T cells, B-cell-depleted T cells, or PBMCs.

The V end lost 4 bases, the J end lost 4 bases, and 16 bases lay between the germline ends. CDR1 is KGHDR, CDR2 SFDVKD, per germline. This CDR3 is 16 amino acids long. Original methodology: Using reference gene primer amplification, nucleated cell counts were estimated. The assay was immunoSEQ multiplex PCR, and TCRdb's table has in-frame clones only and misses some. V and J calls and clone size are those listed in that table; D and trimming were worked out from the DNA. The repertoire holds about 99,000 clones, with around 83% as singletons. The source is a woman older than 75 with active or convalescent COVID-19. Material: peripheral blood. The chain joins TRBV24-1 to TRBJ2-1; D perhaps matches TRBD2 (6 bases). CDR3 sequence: CATSDLVLGGYNEQFF. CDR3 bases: TGTGCCACCAGTGACCTCGTCCTGGGAGGTTACAATGAGCAGTTCTTC.